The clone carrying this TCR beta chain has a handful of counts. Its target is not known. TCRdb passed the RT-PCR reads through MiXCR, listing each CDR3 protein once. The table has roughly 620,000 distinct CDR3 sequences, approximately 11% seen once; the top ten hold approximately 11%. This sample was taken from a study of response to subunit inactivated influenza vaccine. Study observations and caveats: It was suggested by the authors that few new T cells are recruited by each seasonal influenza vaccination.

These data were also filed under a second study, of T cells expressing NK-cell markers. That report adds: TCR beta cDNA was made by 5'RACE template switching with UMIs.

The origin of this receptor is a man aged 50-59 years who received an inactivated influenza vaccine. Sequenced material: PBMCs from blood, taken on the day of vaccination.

CDR3 bases: TGTGCCAGCAGTCACCGGGACGATGTATCAGATACGCAGTATTTT. Translated, it gives CASSHRDDVSDTQYF. V and J are TRBV27 and TRBJ2-3; D is possibly TRBD1 or TRBD2 (5 bases each). V lost 5 bases to trimming and J lost 4 bases, with 16 bases between them. The length of the CDR3 is 15 residues. CDR1 is MNHEY and CDR2 is SMNVEV in the germline V gene (reference sequence).